Reported below is one T cell receptor (beta chain). This sample is drawn from a study of blood T cell repertoires in COVID-19. TCRdb's table, derived via immunoSEQ multiplex PCR, lists solely in-frame clones and lacks some. The sample has around 200,000 clones; about 88% are singletons. V shed 0 bases and J 13 bases; nucleotides not matched to a gene: 5. Per germline, CDR1 SGHRS and CDR2 YFSETQ. This CDR3 has 12 residues. The gene calls are TRBV5-1 and TRBJ1-2; 8 bases align to TRBD1. The source of this sequence is a woman in her twenties or thirties who had been exposed to COVID-19. The source material was PBMCs or T cells enriched from blood (not recorded which). The CDR3 sequence: CASSLAGQGGTF. The CDR3 DNA reads as TGCGCCAGCAGCTTGGCCGGACAGGGTGGCACCTTC.